The entry below describes one T cell receptor beta chain. Its antigen is not identified. Amplification used 60 Vbeta primers and 13 Jbeta primers. Data came from immunoSEQ multiplex PCR; TCRdb stores just in-frame clones and leaves some out. The sample has about 240,000 clones, 80% to 90% seen once; the top ten hold 0.24%. The germline CDR1 and CDR2 sequences are KGHSH and LQKENI. The CDR3 length is 15 residues. Germline trimming cut 3 bases from V and 5 bases from J; bases unmatched to any gene: 5. The data derive from a study of cytomegalovirus exposure and HLA in healthy donors. Study-level findings and limits: Analyzed later, association rates of TCRs varied across HLA loci, with DRB1 most and HLA-C fewest. The study listed roughly 160 cytomegalovirus-associated TCR beta chains.

Sequenced: PBMCs. The source is a girl aged 2 to 9 in good health and CMV-seronegative. The J gene is TRBJ1-1, the V gene TRBV18; 11 positions match TRBD1. CDR3 amino acids: CASSPLGQGGTEAFF. CDR3 nucleotide sequence: TGTGCCAGCTCACCGCTGGGACAGGGGGGGACTGAAGCTTTCTTT.